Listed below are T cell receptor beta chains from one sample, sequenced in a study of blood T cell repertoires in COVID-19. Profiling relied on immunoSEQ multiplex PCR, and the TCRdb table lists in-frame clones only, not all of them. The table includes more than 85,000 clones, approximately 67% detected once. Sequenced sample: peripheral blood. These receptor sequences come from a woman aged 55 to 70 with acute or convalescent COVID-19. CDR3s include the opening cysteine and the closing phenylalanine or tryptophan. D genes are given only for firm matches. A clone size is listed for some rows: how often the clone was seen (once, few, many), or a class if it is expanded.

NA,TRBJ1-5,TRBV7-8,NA,TGTGCCAGCAGCTTCGTGGGGGGGGTAAGGGGCAATCAGCCCCAGCATTTT,CASSFVGGVRGNQPQHF
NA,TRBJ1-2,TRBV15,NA,TGTGCCACCAGCAGAGCCCCCCAGAGCGTGGGAGGCGGCTACACCTTC,CATSRAPQSVGGGYTF
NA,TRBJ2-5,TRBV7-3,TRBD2,TGTGCCAGCAGCTTGGCGGGGGGCGAGACCCAGTACTTC,CASSLAGGETQYF
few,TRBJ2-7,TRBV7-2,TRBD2,TGTGCCGGCTCCCGGGAGGAGTCCTACGAGCAGTACTTC,CAGSREESYEQYF
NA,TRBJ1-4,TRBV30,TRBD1,TGTGCCTGGAGTTTAGGGACAGGCGAAAAACTGTTTTTT,CAWSLGTGEKLFF
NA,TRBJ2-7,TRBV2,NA,TGTGCCAGCAGCCTAGACAGGCGTTCGGGAAACGAGCAGTACTTC,CASSLDRRSGNEQYF
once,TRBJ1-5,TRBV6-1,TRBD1,TGTGCCAGCAGTGAAGCGAGGACAGGAGGGGCCAATCAGCCCCAGCATTTT,CASSEARTGGANQPQHF
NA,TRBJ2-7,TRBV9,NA,TGTGCCAGCAGCGCGACAGCCGGCTCCTACGAGCAGTACTTC,CASSATAGSYEQYF
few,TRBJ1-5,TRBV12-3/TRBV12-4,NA,TGTGCCAGCAGCAGCGGTCGGTCCCAGCATTTT,CASSSGRSQHF
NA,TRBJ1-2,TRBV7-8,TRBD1,TGTGCCAGTAGCTTGACAGGGGGCGTACACTATGGCTACACCTTC,CASSLTGGVHYGYTF